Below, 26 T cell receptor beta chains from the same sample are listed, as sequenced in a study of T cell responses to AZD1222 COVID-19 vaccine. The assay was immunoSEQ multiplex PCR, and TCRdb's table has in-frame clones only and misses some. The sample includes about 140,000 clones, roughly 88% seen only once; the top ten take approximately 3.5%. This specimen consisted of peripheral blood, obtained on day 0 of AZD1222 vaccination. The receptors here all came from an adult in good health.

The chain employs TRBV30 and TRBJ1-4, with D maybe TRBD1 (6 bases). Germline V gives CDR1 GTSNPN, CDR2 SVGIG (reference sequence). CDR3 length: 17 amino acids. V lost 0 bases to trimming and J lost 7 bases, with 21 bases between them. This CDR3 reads CAWSVLSVRVQGEKLFF. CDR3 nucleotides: TGTGCCTGGAGTGTGCTCTCCGTTAGGGTACAGGGTGAAAAACTGTTTTTT.

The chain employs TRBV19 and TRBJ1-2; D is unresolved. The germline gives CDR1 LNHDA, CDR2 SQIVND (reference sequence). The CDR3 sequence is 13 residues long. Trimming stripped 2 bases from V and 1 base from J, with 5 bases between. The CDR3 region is CASSIQINYGYTF. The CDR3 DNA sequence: TGTGCCAGTAGTATACAGATTAACTATGGCTACACCTTC. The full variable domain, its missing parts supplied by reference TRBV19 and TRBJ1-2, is DGGITQSPKYLFRKEGQNVTLSCEQNLNHDAMYWYRQDPGQGLRLIYYSQIVNDFQKGDIAEGYSVSREKKESFPLTVTSAQKNPTAFYLCASSIQINYGYTFGSGTRLTVV.

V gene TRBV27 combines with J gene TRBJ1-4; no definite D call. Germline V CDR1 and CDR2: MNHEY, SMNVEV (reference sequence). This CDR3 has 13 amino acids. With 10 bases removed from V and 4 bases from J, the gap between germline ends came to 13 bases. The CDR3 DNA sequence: TGTGCCACCTCTCGGGATTTTAATGAAAAACTGTTTTTT. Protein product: CATSRDFNEKLFF.

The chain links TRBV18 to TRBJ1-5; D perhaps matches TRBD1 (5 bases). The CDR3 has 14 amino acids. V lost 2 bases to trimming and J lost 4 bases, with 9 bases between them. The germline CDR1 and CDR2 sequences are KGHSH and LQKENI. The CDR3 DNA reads TGTGCCAGCTCACCATCGAGGGGTAATCAGCCCCAGCATTTT. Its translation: CASSPSRGNQPQHF.

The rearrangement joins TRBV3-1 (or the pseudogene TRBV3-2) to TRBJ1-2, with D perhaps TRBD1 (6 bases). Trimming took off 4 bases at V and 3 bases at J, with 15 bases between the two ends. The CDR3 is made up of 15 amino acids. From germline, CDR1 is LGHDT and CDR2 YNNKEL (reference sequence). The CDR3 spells CASSPIGGLDYGYTF. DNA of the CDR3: TGTGCCAGCAGCCCTATCGGGGGGCTCGACTATGGCTACACCTTC.

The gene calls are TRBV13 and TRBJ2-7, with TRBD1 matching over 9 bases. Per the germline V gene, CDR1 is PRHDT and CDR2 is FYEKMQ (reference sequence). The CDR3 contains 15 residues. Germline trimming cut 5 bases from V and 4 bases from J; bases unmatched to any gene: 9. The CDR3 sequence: CASSPYTGGGYEQYF. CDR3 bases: TGTGCCAGCAGCCCGTACACAGGGGGCGGGTACGAGCAGTACTTC.

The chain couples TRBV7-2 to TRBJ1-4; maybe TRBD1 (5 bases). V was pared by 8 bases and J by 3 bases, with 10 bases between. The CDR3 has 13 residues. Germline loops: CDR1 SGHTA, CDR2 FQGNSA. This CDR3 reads CASRLGANEKLFF. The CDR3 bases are TGTGCCAGCCGCCTGGGGGCTAATGAAAAACTGTTTTTT. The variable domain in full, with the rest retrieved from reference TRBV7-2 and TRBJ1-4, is GAGVSQSPSNKVTEKGKDVELRCDPISGHTALYWYRQSLGQGLEFLIYFQGNSAPDKSGLPSDRFSAERTGGSVSTLTIQRTQQEDSAVYLCASRLGANEKLFFGSGTQLSVL.

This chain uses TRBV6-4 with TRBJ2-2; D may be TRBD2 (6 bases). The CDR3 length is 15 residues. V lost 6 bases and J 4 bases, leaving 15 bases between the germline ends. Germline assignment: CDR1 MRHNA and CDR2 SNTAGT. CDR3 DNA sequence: TGTGCCAGCAGACTAGCCCACGAGCTCACCGGGGAGCTGTTTTTT. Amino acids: CASRLAHELTGELFF.

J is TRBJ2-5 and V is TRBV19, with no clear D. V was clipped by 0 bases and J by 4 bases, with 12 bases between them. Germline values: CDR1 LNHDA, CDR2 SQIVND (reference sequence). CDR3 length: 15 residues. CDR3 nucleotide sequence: TGTGCCAGTAGTATAGATGAAGGGTTGGGAGAGACCCAGTACTTC. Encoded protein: CASSIDEGLGETQYF.

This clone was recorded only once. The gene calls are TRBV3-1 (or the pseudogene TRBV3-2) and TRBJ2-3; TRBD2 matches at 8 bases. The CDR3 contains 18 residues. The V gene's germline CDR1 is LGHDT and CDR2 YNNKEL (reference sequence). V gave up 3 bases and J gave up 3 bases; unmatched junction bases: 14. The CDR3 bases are TGTGCCAGCAGCCAGGGTTCGGAATCGGGAGGGGTGACAGATACGCAGTATTTT. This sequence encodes CASSQGSESGGVTDTQYF.

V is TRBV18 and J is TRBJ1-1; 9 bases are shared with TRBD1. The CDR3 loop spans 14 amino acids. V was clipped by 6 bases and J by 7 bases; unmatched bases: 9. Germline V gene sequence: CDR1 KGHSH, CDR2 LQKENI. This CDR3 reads CASSIGTGKVEAFF. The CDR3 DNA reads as TGTGCCAGCTCGATTGGGACAGGGAAGGTTGAAGCTTTCTTT.

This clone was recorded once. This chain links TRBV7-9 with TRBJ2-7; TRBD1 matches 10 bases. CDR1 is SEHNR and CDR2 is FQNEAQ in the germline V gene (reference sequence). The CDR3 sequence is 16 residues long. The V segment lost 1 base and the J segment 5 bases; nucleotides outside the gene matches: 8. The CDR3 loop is CASSLGGQGSSHEQYF. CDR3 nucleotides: TGTGCCAGCAGCTTAGGGGGACAGGGGTCTTCACACGAGCAGTACTTC.

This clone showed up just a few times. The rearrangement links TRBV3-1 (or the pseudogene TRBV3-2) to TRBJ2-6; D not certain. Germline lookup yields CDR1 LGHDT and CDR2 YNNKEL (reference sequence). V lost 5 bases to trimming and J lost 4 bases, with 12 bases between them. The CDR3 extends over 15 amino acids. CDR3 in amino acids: CASSFTPGGANVLTF. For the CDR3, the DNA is TGTGCCAGCAGCTTTACCCCAGGCGGGGCCAACGTCCTGACTTTC.

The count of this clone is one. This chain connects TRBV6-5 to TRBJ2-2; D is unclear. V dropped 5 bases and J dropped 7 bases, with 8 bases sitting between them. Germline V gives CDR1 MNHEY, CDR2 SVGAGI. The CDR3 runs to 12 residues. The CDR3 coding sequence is TGTGCCAGCAGTAACCCAGGCGGGGAGCTGTTTTTT. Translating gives CASSNPGGELFF.

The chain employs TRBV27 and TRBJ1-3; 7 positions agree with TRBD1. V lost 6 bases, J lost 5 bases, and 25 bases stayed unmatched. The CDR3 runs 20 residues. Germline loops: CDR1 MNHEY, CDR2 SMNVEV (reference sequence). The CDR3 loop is CASRPGWGTADKTGRNTIYF. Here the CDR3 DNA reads TGTGCCAGCAGGCCCGGGTGGGGGACAGCCGATAAGACTGGTAGAAACACCATATATTTT.

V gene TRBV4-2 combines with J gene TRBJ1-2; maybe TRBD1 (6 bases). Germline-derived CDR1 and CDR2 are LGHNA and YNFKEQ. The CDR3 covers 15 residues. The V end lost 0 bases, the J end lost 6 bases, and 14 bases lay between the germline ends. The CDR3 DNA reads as TGTGCCAGCAGCCAAGATTGGCGGGGGGCGGATGGCTACACCTTC. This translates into CASSQDWRGADGYTF.

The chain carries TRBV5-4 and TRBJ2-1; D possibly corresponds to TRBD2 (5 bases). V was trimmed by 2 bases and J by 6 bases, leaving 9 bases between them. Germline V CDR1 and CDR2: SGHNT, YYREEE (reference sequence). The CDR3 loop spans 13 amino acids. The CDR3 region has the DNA TGTGCCAGCAGCTTACGGAGCGGCAATGAGCAGTTCTTC. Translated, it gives CASSLRSGNEQFF. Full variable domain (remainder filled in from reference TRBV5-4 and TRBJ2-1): ETGVTQSPTHLIKTRGQQVTLRCSSQSGHNTVSWYQQALGQGPQFIFQYYREEENGRGNFPPRFSGLQFPNYSSELNVNALELDDSALYLCASSLRSGNEQFFGPGTRLTVL.

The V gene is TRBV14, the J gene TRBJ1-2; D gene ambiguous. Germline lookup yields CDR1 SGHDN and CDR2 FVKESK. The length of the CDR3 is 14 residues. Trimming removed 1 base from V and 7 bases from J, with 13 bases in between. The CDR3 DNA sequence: TGTGCCAGCAGCCAAGGGTTGCCTTTGCTTGGCTACACCTTC. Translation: CASSQGLPLLGYTF.

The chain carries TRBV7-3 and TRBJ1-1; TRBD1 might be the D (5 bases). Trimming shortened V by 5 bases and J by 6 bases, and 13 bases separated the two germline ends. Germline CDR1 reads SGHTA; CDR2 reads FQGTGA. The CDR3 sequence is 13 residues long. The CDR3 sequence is CASSGTGRSEAFF. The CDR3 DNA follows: TGTGCCAGCAGCGGGACGGGGCGGTCTGAAGCTTTCTTT. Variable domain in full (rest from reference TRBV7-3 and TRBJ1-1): GAGVSQTPSNKVTEKGKYVELRCDPISGHTALYWYRQSLGQGPEFLIYFQGTGAADDSGLPNDRFFAVRPEGSVSTLKIQRTERGDSAVYLCASSGTGRSEAFFGQGTRLTVV.

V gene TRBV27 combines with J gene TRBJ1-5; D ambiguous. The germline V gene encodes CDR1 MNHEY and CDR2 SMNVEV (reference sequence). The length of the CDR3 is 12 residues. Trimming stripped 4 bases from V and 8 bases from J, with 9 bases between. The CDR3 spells CASSSPGKPQHF. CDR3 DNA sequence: TGTGCCAGCAGTTCCCCCGGAAAGCCCCAGCATTTT.

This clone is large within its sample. The CDR3 nucleotides are TGTGCCAGCAGTACCCACAGGGGGCCCTACGAGCAGTACTTC. It encodes CASSTHRGPYEQYF. This rearrangement joins TRBV6-2 or TRBV6-3 to TRBJ2-7; TRBD1 aligns across 9 bases. J was trimmed by 2 bases and V by 5 bases; bases with no gene match: 4. Germline V gene lookup returns CDR1 MNHEY and CDR2 SVGEGT. The CDR3 has 14 amino acids.

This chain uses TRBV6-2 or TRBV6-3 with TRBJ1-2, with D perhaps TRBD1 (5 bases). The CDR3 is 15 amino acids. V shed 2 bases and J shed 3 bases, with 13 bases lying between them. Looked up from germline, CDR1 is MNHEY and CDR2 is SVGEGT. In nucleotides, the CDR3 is TGTGCCAGCAGTTACCGACTCGGAGGGGACTATGGCTACACCTTC. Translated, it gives CASSYRLGGDYGYTF.

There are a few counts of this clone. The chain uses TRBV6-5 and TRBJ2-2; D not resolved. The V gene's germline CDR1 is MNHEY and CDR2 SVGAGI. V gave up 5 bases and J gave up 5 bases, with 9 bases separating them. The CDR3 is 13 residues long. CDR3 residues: CASSRLKTGELFF. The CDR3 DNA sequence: TGTGCCAGCAGTCGGCTGAAAACCGGGGAGCTGTTTTTT.

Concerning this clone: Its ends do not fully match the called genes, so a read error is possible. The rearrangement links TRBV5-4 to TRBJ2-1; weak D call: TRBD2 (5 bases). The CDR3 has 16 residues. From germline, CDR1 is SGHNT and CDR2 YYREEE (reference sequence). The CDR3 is CASTLSGSPSYNEQFF. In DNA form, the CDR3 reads TGTGCCAGCACCTTGAGTGGGAGTCCGTCCTACAATGAGCAGTTCTTC.

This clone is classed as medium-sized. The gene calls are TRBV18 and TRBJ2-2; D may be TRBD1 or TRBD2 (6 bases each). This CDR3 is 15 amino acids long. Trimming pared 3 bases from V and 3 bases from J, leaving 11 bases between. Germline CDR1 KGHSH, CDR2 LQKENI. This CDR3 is CASSPERGDTGELFF. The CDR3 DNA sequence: TGTGCCAGCTCACCGGAGAGGGGGGACACCGGGGAGCTGTTTTTT.

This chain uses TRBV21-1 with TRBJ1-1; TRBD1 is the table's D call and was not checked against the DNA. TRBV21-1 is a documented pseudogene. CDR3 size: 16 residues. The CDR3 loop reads CASSSKGSQVGTEAFF. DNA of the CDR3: TGTGCCAGCAGCTCAAAAGGTAGTCAGGTTGGCACTGAAGCTTTCTTT.